Included here is one T cell receptor (beta chain) sequence, with context. Seattle researchers signed up patients amid active infection and tracked them longitudinally. These data originate in a study of blood T cell repertoires in COVID-19. Turning to the study itself: Spain, Italy and the United States supplied samples that represented acute and convalescent COVID-19. Sources were T cells, B-cell-depleted T cells, or PBMCs; the material itself was cDNA or gDNA.

Original data processing: Quantification of nucleated cells was approximated via reference gene primer amplification. Produced via immunoSEQ multiplex PCR; TCRdb's table is partial and in-frame only. The V and J calls and the clone size are those of that table, but D and trimming were determined from the DNA. The sample has about 350,000 clones; about nine tenths are singletons. Germline V gene sequence: CDR1 MGHRA, CDR2 YSYEKL. CDR3 length equals 16 residues. V shed 0 bases, J shed 10 bases, and the junction held 8 bases outside the gene matches. The chain couples TRBV4-1 to TRBJ1-6; 8 nucleotides align to TRBD1. The TCR comes from a woman aged 55-69 years with COVID-19, enrolled during active disease. The sample consisted of peripheral blood. As DNA, the CDR3 is TGCGCCAGCAGCCAAGAGAGGCAGGGGGCGGCATCACCCCTCCACTTT. The encoded protein is CASSQERQGAASPLHF.